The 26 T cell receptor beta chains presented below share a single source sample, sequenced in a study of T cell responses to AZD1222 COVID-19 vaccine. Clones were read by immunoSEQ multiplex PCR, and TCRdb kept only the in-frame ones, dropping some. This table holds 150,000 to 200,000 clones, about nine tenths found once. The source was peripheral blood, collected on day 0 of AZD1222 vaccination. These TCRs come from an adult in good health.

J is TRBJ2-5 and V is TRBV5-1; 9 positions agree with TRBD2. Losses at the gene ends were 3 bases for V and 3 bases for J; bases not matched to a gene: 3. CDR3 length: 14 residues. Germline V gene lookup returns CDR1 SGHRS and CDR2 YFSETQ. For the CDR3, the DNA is TGCGCCAGCAGCTCCCGACTAGCGGAAGAGACCCAGTACTTC. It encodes CASSSRLAEETQYF.

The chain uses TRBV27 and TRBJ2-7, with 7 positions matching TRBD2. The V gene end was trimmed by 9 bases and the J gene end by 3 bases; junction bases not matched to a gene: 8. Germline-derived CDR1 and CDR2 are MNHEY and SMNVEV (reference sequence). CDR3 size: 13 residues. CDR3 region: CASATSTLYEQYF. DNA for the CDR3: TGTGCCAGTGCGACTAGCACCCTCTACGAGCAGTACTTC.

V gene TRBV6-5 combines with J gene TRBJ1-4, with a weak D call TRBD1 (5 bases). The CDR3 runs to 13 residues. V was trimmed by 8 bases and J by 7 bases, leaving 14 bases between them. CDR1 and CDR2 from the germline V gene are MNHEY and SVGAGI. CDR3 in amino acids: CASFGQGVEKLFF. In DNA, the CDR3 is TGTGCCAGCTTTGGTCAGGGTGTTGAAAAACTGTTTTTT.

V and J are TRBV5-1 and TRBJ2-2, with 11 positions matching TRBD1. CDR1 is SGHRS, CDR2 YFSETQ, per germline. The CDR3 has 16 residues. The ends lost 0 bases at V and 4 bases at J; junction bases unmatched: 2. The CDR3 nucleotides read TGCGCCAGCAGCTTGGAGGGGACAGGGGGCACCGGGGAGCTGTTTTTT. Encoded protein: CASSLEGTGGTGELFF.

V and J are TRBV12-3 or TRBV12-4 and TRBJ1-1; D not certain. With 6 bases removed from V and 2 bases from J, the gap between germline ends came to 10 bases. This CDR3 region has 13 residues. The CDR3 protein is CASRGRYNTEAFF. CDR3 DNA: TGTGCCAGCAGAGGGCGGTACAACACTGAAGCTTTCTTT.

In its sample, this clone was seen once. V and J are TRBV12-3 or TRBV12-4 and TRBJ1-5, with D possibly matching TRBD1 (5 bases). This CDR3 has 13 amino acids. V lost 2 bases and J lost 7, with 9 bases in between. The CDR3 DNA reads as TGTGCCAGCAGTTTAAGCAGGGCCCAGCCCCAGCATTTT. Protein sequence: CASSLSRAQPQHF.

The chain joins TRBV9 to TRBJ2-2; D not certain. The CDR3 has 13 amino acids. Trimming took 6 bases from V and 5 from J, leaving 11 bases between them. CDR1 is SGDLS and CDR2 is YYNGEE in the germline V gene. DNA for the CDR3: TGTGCCAGCACTTCCCTTGGGACCGGGGAGCTGTTTTTT. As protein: CASTSLGTGELFF. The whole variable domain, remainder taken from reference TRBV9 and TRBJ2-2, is DSGVTQTPKHLITATGQRVTLRCSPRSGDLSVYWYQQSLDQGLQFLIQYYNGEERAKGNILERFSAQQFPDLHSELNLSSLELGDSALYFCASTSLGTGELFFGEGSRLTVL.

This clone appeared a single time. Here the CDR3 reads CASSTWWEPGGNQPQHF. CDR3 bases: TGTGCCAGCAGCACCTGGTGGGAGCCTGGAGGCAATCAGCCCCAGCATTTT. The chain joins TRBV28 to TRBJ1-5; the D is unclear. Germline V gene sequence: CDR1 MDHEN, CDR2 SYDVKM. The CDR3 contains 17 residues. V was trimmed by 6 bases and J by 2 bases, leaving 20 bases between them. The full variable domain, rest sourced from reference TRBV28 and TRBJ1-5, is DVKVTQSSRYLVKRTGEKVFLECVQDMDHENMFWYRQDPGLGLRLIYFSYDVKMKEKGDIPEGYSVSREKKERFSLILESASTNQTSMYLCASSTWWEPGGNQPQHFGDGTRLSIL.

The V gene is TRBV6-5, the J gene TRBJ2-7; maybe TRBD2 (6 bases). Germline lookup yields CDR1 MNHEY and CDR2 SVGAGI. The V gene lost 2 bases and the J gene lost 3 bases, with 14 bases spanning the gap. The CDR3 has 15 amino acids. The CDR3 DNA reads TGTGCCAGCAGTTACGAGGTCGGGGGACTCTACGAGCAGTACTTC. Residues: CASSYEVGGLYEQYF.

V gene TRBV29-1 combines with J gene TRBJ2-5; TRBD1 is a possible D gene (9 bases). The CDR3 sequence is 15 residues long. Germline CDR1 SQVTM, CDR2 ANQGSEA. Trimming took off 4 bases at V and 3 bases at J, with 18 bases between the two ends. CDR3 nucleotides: TGCAGCGTTGCCGGGGGGGACAGGGCAAAAGAGACCCAGTACTTC. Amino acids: CSVAGGDRAKETQYF.

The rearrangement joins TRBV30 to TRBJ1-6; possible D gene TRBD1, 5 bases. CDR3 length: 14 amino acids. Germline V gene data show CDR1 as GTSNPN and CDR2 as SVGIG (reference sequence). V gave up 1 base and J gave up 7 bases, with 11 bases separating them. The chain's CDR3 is CAWSAGHGNSPLHF. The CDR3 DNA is TGTGCCTGGAGTGCAGGGCACGGGAATTCACCCCTCCACTTT.

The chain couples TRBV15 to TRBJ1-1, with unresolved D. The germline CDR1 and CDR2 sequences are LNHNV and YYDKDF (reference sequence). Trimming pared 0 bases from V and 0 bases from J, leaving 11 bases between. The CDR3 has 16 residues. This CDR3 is CATSRDREGMNTEAFF. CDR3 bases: TGTGCCACCAGCAGAGATAGGGAGGGAATGAACACTGAAGCTTTCTTT. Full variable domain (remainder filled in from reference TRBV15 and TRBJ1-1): DAMVIQNPRYQVTQFGKPVTLSCSQTLNHNVMYWYQQKSSQAPKLLFHYYDKDFNNEADTPDNFQSRRPNTSFCFLDIRSPGLGDTAMYLCATSRDREGMNTEAFFGQGTRLTVV.

The CDR3: CASSPDEGDYGYTF. In nucleotides, the CDR3 is TGTGCCAGCAGCCCAGACGAGGGGGACTATGGCTACACCTTC. The V call is TRBV9, the J call TRBJ1-2; D may be TRBD1 (6 bases). In germline, CDR1 is SGDLS, CDR2 YYNGEE. Trimming removed 4 bases from V and 3 bases from J, with 13 bases in between. The CDR3 consists of 14 residues.

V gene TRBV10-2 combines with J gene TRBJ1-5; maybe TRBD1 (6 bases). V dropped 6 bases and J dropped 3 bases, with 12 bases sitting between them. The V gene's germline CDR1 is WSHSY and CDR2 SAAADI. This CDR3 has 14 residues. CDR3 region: CASRATGLNQPQHF. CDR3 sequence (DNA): TGCGCCAGCAGAGCAACAGGGCTCAATCAGCCCCAGCATTTT.

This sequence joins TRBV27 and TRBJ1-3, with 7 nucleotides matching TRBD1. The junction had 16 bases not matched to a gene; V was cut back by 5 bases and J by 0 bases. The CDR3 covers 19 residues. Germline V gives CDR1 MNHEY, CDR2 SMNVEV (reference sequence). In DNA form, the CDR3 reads TGTGCCAGCAGTCCCGACAGGGATCAAGTTCGGAGCTCTGGAAACACCATATATTTT. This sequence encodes CASSPDRDQVRSSGNTIYF.

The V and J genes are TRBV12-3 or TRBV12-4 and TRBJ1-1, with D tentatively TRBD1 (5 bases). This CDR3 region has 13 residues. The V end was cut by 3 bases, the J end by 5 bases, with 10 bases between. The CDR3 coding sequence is TGTGCCAGCAGTTTGTCAGGGCGGACTGAAGCTTTCTTT. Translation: CASSLSGRTEAFF.

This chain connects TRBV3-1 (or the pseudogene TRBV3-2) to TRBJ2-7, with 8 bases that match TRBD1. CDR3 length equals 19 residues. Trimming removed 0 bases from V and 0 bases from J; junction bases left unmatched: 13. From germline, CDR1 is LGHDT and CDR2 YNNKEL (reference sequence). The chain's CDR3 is CASSQDPDMDRVHSYEQYF. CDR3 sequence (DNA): TGTGCCAGCAGCCAAGACCCTGATATGGACAGGGTCCACTCCTACGAGCAGTACTTC.

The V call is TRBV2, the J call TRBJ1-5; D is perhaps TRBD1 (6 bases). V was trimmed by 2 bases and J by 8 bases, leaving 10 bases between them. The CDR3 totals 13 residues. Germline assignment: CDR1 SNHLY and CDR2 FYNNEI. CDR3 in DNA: TGTGCCAGCAGTGAATACAGGGTTGAGCCCCAGCATTTT. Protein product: CASSEYRVEPQHF.

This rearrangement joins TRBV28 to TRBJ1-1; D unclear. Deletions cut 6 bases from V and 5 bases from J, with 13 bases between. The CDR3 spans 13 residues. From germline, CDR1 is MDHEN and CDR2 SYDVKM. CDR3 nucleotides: TGTGCCAGCAGCCGCTTGGGTGGGACTGAAGCTTTCTTT. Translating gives CASSRLGGTEAFF.

The CDR3 nucleotides read TGCGCCAGCAGCCAAGTTGGACTAGCGGGGACCTACGAGCAGTACTTC. Translated: CASSQVGLAGTYEQYF. The chain uses TRBV4-1 and TRBJ2-7, with 12 bases identical to TRBD2. Germline V gene sequence: CDR1 MGHRA, CDR2 YSYEKL. The CDR3 runs to 16 residues. J was trimmed by 2 bases and V by 1 base; bases with no gene match: 3.

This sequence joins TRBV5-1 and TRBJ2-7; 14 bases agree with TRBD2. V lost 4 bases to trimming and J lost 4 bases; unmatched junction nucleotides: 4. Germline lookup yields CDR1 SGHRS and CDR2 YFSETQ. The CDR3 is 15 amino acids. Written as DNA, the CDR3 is TGCGCCAGCAGCGCGGGGACTAGCGGGAGTTACGAGCAGTACTTC. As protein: CASSAGTSGSYEQYF.

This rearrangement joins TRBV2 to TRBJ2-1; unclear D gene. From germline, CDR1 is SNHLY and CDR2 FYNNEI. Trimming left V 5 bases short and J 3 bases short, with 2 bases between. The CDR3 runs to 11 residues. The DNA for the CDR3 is TGTGCCAGCAGTAACTACAATGAGCAGTTCTTC. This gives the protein CASSNYNEQFF.

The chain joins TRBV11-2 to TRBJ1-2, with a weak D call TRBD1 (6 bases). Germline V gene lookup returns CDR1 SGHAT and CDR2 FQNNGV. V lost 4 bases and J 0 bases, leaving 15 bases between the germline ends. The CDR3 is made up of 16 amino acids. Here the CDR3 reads CASSSHAGQTNYGYTF. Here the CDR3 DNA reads TGTGCCAGCAGCTCCCACGCCGGACAGACTAACTATGGCTACACCTTC.

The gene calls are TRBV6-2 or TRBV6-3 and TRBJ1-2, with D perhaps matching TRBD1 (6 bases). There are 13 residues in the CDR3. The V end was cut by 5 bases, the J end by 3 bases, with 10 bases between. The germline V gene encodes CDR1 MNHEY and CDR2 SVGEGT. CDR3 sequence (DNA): TGTGCCAGCAGTCCAGGACAGTACTATGGCTACACCTTC. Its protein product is CASSPGQYYGYTF.

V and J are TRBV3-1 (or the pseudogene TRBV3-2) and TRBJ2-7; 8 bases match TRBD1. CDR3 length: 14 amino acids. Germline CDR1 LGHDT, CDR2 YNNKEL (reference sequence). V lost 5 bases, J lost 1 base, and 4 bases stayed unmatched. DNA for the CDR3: TGTGCCAGCAGCGGGAGGACAGGGTCCTACGAGCAGTACTTC. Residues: CASSGRTGSYEQYF.

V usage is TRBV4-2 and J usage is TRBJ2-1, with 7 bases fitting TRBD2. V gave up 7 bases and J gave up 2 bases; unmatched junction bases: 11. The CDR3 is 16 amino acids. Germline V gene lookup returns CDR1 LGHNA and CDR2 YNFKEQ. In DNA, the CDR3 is TGTGCCAGCACCTCGCGAGTTAGCGGGCCCTACAATGAGCAGTTCTTC. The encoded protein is CASTSRVSGPYNEQFF.